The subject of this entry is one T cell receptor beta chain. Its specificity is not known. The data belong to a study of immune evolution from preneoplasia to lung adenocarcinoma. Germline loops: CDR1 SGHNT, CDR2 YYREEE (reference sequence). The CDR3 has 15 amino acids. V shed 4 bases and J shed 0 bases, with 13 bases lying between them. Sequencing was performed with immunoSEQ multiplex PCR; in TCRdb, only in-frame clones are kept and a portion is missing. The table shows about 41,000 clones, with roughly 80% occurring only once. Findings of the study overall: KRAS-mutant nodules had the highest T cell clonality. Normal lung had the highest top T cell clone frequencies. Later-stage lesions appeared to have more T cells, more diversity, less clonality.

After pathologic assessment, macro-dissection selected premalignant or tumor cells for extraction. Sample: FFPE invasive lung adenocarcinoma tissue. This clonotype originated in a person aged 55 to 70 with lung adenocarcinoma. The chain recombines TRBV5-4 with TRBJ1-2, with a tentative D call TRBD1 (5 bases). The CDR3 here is CASSPWGRANYGYTF. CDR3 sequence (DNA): TGTGCCAGCAGCCCCTGGGGGAGAGCTAACTATGGCTACACCTTC.